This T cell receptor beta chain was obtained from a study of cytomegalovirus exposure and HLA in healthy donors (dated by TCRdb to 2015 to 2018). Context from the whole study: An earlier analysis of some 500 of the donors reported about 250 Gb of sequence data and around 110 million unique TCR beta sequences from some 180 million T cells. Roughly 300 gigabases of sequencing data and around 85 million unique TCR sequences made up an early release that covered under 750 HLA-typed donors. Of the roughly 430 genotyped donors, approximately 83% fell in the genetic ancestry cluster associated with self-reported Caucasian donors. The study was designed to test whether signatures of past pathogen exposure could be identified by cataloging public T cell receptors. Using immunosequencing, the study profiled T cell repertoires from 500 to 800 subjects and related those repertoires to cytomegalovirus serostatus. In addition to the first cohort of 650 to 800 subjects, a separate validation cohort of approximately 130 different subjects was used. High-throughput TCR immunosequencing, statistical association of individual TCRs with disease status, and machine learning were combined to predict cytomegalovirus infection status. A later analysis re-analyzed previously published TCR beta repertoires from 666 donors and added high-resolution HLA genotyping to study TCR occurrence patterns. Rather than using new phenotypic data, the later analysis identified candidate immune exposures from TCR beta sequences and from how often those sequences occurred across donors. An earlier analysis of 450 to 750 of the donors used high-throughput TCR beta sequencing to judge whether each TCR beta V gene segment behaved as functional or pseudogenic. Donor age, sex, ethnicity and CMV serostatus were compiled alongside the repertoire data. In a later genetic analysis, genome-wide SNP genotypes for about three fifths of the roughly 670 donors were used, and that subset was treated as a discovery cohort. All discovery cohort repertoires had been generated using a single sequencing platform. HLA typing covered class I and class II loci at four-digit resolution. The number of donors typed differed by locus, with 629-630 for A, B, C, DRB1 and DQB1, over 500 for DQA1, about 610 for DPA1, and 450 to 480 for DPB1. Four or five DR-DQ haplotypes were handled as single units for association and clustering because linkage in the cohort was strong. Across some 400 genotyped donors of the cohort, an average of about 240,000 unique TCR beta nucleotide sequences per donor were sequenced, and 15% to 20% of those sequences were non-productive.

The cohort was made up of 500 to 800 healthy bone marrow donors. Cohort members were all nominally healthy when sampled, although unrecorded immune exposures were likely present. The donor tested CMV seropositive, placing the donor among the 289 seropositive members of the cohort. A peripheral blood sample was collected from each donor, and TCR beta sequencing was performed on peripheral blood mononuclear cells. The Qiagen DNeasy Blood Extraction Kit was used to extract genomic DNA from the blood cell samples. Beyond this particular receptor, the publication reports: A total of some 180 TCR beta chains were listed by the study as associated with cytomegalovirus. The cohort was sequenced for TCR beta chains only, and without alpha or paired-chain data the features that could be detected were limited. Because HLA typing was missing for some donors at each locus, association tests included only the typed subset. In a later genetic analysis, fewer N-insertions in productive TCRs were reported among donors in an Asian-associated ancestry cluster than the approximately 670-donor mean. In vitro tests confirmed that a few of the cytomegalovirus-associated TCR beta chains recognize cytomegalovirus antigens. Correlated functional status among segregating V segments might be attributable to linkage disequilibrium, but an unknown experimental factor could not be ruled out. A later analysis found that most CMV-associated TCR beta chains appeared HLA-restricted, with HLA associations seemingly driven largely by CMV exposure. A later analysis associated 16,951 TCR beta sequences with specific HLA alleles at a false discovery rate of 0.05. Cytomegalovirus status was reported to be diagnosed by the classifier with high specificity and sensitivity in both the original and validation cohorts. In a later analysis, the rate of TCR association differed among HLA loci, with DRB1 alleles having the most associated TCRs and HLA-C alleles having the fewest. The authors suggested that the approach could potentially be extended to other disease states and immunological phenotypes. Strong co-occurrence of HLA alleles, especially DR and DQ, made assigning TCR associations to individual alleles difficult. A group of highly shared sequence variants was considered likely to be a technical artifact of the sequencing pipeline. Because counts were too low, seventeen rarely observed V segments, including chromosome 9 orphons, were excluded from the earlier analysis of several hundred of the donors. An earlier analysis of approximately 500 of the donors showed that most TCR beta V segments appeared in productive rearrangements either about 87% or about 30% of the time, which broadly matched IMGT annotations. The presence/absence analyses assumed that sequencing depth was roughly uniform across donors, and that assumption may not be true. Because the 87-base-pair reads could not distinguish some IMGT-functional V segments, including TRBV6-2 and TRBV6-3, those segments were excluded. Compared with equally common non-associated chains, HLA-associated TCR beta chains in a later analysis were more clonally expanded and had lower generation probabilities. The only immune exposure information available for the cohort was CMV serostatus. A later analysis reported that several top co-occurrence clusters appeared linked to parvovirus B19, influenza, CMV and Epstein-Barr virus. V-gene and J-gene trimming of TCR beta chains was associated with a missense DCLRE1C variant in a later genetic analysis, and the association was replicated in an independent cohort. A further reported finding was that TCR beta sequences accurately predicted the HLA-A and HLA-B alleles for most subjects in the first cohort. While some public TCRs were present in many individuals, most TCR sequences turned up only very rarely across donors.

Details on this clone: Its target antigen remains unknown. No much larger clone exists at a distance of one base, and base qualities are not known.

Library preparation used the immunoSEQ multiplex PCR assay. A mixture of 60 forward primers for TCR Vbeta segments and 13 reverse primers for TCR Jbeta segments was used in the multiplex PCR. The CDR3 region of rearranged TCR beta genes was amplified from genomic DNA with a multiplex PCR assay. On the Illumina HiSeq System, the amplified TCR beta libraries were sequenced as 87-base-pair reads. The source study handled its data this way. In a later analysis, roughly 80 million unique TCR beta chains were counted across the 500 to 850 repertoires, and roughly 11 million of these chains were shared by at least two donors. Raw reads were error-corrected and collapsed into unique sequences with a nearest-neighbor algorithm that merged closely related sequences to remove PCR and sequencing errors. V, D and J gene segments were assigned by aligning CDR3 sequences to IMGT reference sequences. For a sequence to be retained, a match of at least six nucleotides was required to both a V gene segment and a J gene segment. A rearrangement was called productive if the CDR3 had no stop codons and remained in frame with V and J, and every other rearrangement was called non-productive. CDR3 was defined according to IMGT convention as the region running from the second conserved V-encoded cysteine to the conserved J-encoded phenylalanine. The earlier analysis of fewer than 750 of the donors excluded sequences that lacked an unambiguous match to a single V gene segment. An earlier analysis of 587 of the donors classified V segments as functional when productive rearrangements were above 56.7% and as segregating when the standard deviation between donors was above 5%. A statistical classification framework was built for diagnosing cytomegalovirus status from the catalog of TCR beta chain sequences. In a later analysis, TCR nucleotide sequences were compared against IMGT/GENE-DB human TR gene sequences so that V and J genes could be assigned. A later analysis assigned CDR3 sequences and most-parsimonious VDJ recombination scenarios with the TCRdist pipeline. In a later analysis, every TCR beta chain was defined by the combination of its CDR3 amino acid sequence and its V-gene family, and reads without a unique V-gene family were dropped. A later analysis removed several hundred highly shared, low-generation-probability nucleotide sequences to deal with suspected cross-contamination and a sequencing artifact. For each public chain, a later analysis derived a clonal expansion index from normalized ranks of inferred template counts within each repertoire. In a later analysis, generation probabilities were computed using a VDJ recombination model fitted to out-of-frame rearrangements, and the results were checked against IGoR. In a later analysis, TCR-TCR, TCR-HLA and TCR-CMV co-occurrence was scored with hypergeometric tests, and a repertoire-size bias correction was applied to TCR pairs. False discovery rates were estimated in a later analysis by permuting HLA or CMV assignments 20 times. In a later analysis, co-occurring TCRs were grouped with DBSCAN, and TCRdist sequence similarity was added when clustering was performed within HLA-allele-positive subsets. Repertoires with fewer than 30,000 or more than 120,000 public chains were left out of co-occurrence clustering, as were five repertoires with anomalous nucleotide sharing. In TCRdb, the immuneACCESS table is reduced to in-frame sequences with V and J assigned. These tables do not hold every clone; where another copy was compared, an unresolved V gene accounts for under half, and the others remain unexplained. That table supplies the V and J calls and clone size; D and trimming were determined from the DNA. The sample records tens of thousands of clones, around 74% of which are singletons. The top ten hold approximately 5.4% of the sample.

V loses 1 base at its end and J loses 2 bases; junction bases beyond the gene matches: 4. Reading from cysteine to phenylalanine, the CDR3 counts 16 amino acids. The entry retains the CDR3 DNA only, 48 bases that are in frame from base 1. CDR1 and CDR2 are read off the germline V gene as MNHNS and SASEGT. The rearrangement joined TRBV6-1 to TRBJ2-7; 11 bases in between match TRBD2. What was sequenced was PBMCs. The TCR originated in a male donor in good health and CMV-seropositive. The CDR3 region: CASSEDHSGGAYEQYF. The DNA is TGTGCCAGCAGTGAAGACCATAGCGGGGGGGCCTACGAGCAGTACTTC.